This TCR beta chain was identified in a study of shared clonotypes between healthy human individuals. Donation came from healthy HIV-negative adults that had no recent acute infections or vaccinations. An even split of each subset's genomic DNA across several immunoSEQ plates was performed. Profiled with immunoSEQ multiplex PCR; TCRdb holds only in-frame clones, not every one. Of around 300,000 clones in the sample, around 87% were seen once. The CDR3 runs 14 residues. V trimming: 3 bases; J trimming: 4 bases; junction bases outside the gene matches: 7. Germline values: CDR1 SGHNT, CDR2 YYREEE (reference sequence).

Sequenced: memory CD8+ T cells sorted from blood. Noted subset: CD45RO+ cells pooled with CCR7-negative TemRA cells. The V and J genes are TRBV5-4 and TRBJ2-7; TRBD1 matches 7 bases. This sequence was found in a young man in good health. The CDR3 region has the DNA TGTGCCAGCAGCTCTTTGGACAGGAGATACGAGCAGTACTTC. Its translation is CASSSLDRRYEQYF.